This passage covers 6 T cell receptor beta chains from one sample sequenced in a study of siplizumab effects on memory and regulatory T cells. Clones were sequenced by immunoSEQ multiplex PCR, and TCRdb holds only the in-frame ones, with some missing. The table includes 60,000 to 80,000 clones, roughly 83% detected once. Sequences were obtained from memory CD4+ T cells sorted from blood. Receptors were obtained from a human donor in good health.

A few counts support this clone. The chain recombines TRBV27 with TRBJ1-6; the D is unclear. Trimming stripped 4 bases from V and 8 bases from J, with 6 bases between. Per the germline V gene, CDR1 is MNHEY and CDR2 is SMNVEV (reference sequence). The CDR3 totals 12 residues. CDR3 sequence: CASSSPYSPLHF. As DNA, the CDR3 is TGTGCCAGCAGTTCGCCCTATTCACCCCTCCACTTT.

This sequence joins TRBV18 and TRBJ2-7; TRBD1 aligns across 7 bases. The CDR3 consists of 15 residues. V lost 3 bases and J lost 3; bases outside the gene matches: 8. Germline lookup yields CDR1 KGHSH and CDR2 LQKENI. The CDR3 DNA follows: TGTGCCAGCTCACCCGGCCTGGGACAGATCTACGAGCAGTACTTC. Protein sequence: CASSPGLGQIYEQYF.

V is TRBV11-2 and J is TRBJ2-7; D could derive from TRBD1 or TRBD2 (5 bases each). The germline V and J ends were trimmed by 4 bases and 2 bases, with 15 bases remaining between them. CDR1 SGHAT and CDR2 FQNNGV come from the germline V gene. The CDR3 is made up of 15 amino acids. CDR3 bases: TGTGCCAGCAGCTCACTACGGGACGGTACCTACGAGCAGTACTTC. Its translation is CASSSLRDGTYEQYF. The complete variable domain, with remaining parts taken from reference TRBV11-2 and TRBJ2-7, reads EAGVAQSPRYKIIEKRQSVAFWCNPISGHATLYWYQQILGQGPKLLIQFQNNGVVDDSQLPKDRFSAERLKGVDSTLKIQPAKLEDSAVYLCASSSLRDGTYEQYFGPGTRLTVT.

This clone was recorded a few times. This chain uses TRBV6-1 with TRBJ1-5; 10 nucleotides align to TRBD1. Trimming cost V 4 bases and J 0 bases; bases outside gene matches: 6. The CDR3 extends over 17 amino acids. Germline CDR1 and CDR2: MNHNS and SASEGT. CDR3 protein: CASSGFGTGVSNQPQHF. CDR3 DNA sequence: TGTGCCAGCAGTGGTTTTGGGACAGGGGTTAGCAATCAGCCCCAGCATTTT.

The rearrangement joins TRBV2 to TRBJ2-1; 11 nucleotides match TRBD2. The CDR3 runs to 13 residues. Germline V lookup: CDR1 SNHLY, CDR2 FYNNEI. The V segment lost 6 bases and the J segment 9 bases; nucleotides outside the gene matches: 4. The CDR3 DNA reads TGTGCCAGCAGGACTAGCGGGGCGAGTGAGCAGTTCTTC. Translation gives CASRTSGASEQFF.

The CDR3 coding sequence is TGTGCCAGCAGCCCACCCCCTTCAGATACGCAGTATTTT. Translation gives CASSPPPSDTQYF. This chain connects TRBV7-8 to TRBJ2-3, with D unresolved. CDR3 length equals 13 residues. Trimming removed 5 bases from V and 4 bases from J, with 10 bases in between. Germline CDR1 and CDR2: SGHVS and FQNEAQ.